Listed here are 31 T cell receptor beta chains from one sample, sequenced in a study of breast tumors, draining lymph nodes, adjacent tissues. Breast cancer patients provided tissue from their axillary draining lymph nodes. TCRdb analysed the multiplex PCR reads with MiXCR anew, one entry per CDR3 protein. Of approximately 100,000 distinct CDR3 sequences listed, around 30% are singletons. Sequenced sample: axillary lymph node tissue. Source of these receptors: a female donor with breast cancer. Some clones in this sample may be carry-over from other donors' samples.

The table lists this clonotype with many counts. This chain links TRBV29-1 with TRBJ2-5, with 11 bases matching TRBD1. Germline CDR1 and CDR2: SQVTM and ANQGSEA. The CDR3 has 14 residues. J gave up 5 bases and V 5 bases, and 7 bases lay outside the gene matches. The CDR3 bases are TGCAGCGTTCCTGGACAGGGGGCGGGGGAGACCCAGTACTTC. Encoded protein: CSVPGQGAGETQYF.

Points on this clonotype: At one end, the junction sequence differs from germline, possibly due to a read error. V gene TRBV7-2 combines with J gene TRBJ1-2; TRBD1 matches 8 bases. The CDR3 runs 13 residues. CDR1 and CDR2 (germline): SGHTA, FQGNSA. CDR3 nucleotide sequence: TGCGCCAGCAGCAGACAGGGGAACTATGGCCACACCTTC. It translates to CASSRQGNYGHTF.

V usage is TRBV6-2 or TRBV6-3 and J usage is TRBJ1-5; 9 nucleotides align to TRBD1. Germline CDR1 and CDR2: MNHEY and SVGEGT. The CDR3 extends over 15 amino acids. V shed 6 bases, J shed 0 bases, and the junction held 3 bases outside the gene matches. The CDR3 sequence is CASRGQGPSNQPQHF. CDR3 in DNA: TGTGCCAGCAGGGGACAGGGCCCTAGCAATCAGCCCCAGCATTTT.

This chain connects TRBV7-2 to TRBJ1-6; unclear D gene. The CDR3 is made up of 14 amino acids. CDR1 SGHTA and CDR2 FQGNSA come from the germline V gene. V lost 2 bases to trimming and J lost 7 bases, with 9 bases between them. Written as DNA, the CDR3 is TGTGCCAGCAGCTTAAAGACGGGGAATTCACCCCTCCACTTT. Protein sequence: CASSLKTGNSPLHF.

This clonotype came up many times. J is TRBJ1-5 and V is TRBV20-1, with 11 bases fitting TRBD1. The V segment lost 0 bases and the J segment 2 bases; nucleotides outside the gene matches: 9. This CDR3 contains 18 residues. Germline CDR1 DFQATT, CDR2 SNEGSKA (reference sequence). The CDR3 spells CSARDIRTGGAGNQPQHF. CDR3 bases: TGCAGTGCTAGAGATATAAGGACAGGGGGCGCGGGCAATCAGCCCCAGCATTTT.

This clonotype has more than one count but fewer than ten. The chain is built from TRBV28 and TRBJ1-4; TRBD1 matches 11 bases. Germline values: CDR1 MDHEN, CDR2 SYDVKM. Trimming removed 0 bases from V and 3 bases from J; junction bases left unmatched: 6. The CDR3 is 18 residues long. The DNA for the CDR3 is TGTGCCAGCAGTTTATGGGGACAGGGGGGGATATCTAATGAAAAACTGTTTTTT. Translating gives CASSLWGQGGISNEKLFF.

The V and J genes are TRBV4-1 and TRBJ1-2; 9 bases are shared with TRBD1. V shed 0 bases, J shed 5 bases, and the junction held 13 bases outside the gene matches. CDR1 MGHRA and CDR2 YSYEKL come from the germline V gene. The CDR3 is 18 amino acids. In DNA, the CDR3 is TGCGCCAGCAGCCAAGAAGGGACCGGGACAGGGTCGTCTTATGGCTACACCTTC. Protein product: CASSQEGTGTGSSYGYTF.

The chain carries TRBV7-2 and TRBJ2-1; 10 bases fit TRBD1. This CDR3 contains 14 residues. CDR1 and CDR2 from the germline V gene are SGHTA and FQGNSA. Trimming took 2 bases from V and 8 from J; bases not matched to a gene: 3. The chain's CDR3 is CASSLYGTGDEQFF. In DNA, the CDR3 is TGTGCCAGCAGCTTATACGGGACAGGGGATGAGCAGTTCTTC.

This clonotype was counted between two and nine times. This may arise from a read error, as a much more abundant clone is one base away. This sequence joins TRBV6-5 and TRBJ2-2; TRBD2 agrees at 9 bases. CDR1 and CDR2 (germline): MNHEY, SVGAGI. CDR3 length: 14 residues. The V gene end was trimmed by 6 bases and the J gene end by 7 bases; junction bases not matched to a gene: 6. The CDR3 sequence is CASRRGRVNGELFF. The CDR3 DNA reads as TGTGCCAGCAGACGCGGGAGGGTGAACGGGGAGCTGTTTTTT.

This clonotype has a count of ten or more. V gene TRBV14 combines with J gene TRBJ2-1; 11 nucleotides match TRBD2. The CDR3 is made up of 15 amino acids. Germline V gene sequence: CDR1 SGHDN, CDR2 FVKESK. V gave up 2 bases and J gave up 6 bases; unmatched junction bases: 3. CDR3 protein: CASSQLAGGSNEQFF. Written as DNA, the CDR3 is TGTGCCAGCAGCCAACTAGCGGGAGGAAGCAATGAGCAGTTCTTC.

Points on this clonotype: A much larger clone sits a single nucleotide away, making a read error possible. The chain couples TRBV5-1 to TRBJ1-4, with D perhaps matching TRBD1 (6 bases). The CDR3 length is 13 residues. Germline CDR1 reads SGHRS; CDR2 reads YFSETQ. The CDR3 DNA reads as TGCGCCAGCAGTTCCGGGACAAATGAAAACCTGTTTTTT. Its translation: CASSSGTNENLFF.

This clonotype was recorded once. The chain is built from TRBV4-3 and TRBJ2-7; 10 positions match TRBD1. There are 16 residues in the CDR3. V lost 3 bases and J lost 2; bases outside the gene matches: 7. Germline-derived CDR1 and CDR2 are LGHNA and YSLEER. The CDR3 is CASSHGSTGGAYEQYF. Written as DNA, the CDR3 is TGCGCCAGCAGCCATGGATCGACAGGGGGCGCCTACGAGCAGTACTTC.

This clonotype was picked up many times. The chain employs TRBV20-1 and TRBJ1-2; D gene unclear. Between the trimmed V and J ends, which lost 3 bases and 7 bases, there was a span of 12 bases. The germline CDR1 and CDR2 sequences are DFQATT and SNEGSKA (reference sequence). The CDR3 runs to 12 residues. CDR3 sequence: CSASSTTGGYTF. In DNA form, the CDR3 reads TGCAGTGCTAGTTCAACTACGGGTGGCTACACCTTC.

This clonotype was detected only once. Because the CDR3 is missing its conserved closing phenylalanine or tryptophan, this is likely a read error. The limits of the CDR3 on the DNA are not certain, so only TCRdb's listed CDR3 is given. V is TRBV20-1 and J is TRBJ2-5; the table calls TRBD1, which could not be checked here. CDR1 and CDR2 from the germline V gene are DFQATT and SNEGSKA (reference sequence). The CDR3 totals 8 residues, both ends included. The CDR3 sequence: CSARGAIL.

This clonotype was counted ten times or more. The chain combines TRBV12-3 or TRBV12-4 with TRBJ2-7; TRBD1 or TRBD2 may be the D gene (6 bases each). The ends were cut back, 6 bases at V and 3 bases at J, with 21 bases in the middle. This CDR3 spans 16 amino acids. This chain's CDR3 is CASSPPRGQLVYEQYF. For the CDR3, the DNA is TGTGCCAGCAGCCCTCCCCGGGGGCAACTAGTCTACGAGCAGTACTTC.

This clonotype occurred many times. The gene calls are TRBV7-2 and TRBJ2-1; D might be TRBD2 (6 bases). V was shortened by 5 bases and J by 4 bases, with 15 bases between the two germline ends. CDR3 length equals 15 residues. CDR1 and CDR2 from the germline V gene are SGHTA and FQGNSA. CDR3 nucleotide sequence: TGTGCCAGCAGCCTTGAAGTAGCGGAGTACAATGAGCAGTTCTTC. Its protein product is CASSLEVAEYNEQFF.

This clonotype showed up many times. The chain is built from TRBV10-3 and TRBJ2-4; D might be TRBD1 (6 bases). The CDR3 spans 14 residues. The germline CDR1 and CDR2 sequences are ENHRY and SYGVKD. V gave up 6 bases and J gave up 5 bases, with 14 bases separating them. The CDR3 here is CAISQQGVQNIQYF. In nucleotides, the CDR3 is TGTGCCATCAGCCAACAGGGCGTCCAAAACATTCAGTACTTC.

This clonotype was seen repeatedly, ten times or more. This chain joins TRBV24-1 and TRBJ1-1; D ambiguous. Germline V CDR1 and CDR2: KGHDR, SFDVKD. Trimming stripped 8 bases from V and 4 bases from J, with 10 bases between. The length of the CDR3 is 12 residues. CDR3 amino acids: CATTLKATEAFF. In nucleotides, the CDR3 is TGTGCCACCACCCTTAAGGCCACTGAAGCTTTCTTT.

In this sample, this clonotype turned up many times. This rearrangement joins TRBV20-1 to TRBJ1-6; D remains ambiguous. V dropped 0 bases and J dropped 0 bases, with 6 bases sitting between them. Germline V gives CDR1 DFQATT, CDR2 SNEGSKA (reference sequence). CDR3 length: 15 amino acids. CDR3 amino acids: CSAREGSSYNSPLHF. The CDR3 DNA sequence: TGCAGTGCTAGAGAGGGAAGCTCCTATAATTCACCCCTCCACTTT.

The rearrangement joins TRBV6-6 to TRBJ2-1; 9 bases line up with TRBD2. Germline V gene sequence: CDR1 MNHNY, CDR2 SVGAGI (reference sequence). There are 15 residues in the CDR3. The trim removed 5 bases at V and 12 bases at J, leaving 14 bases unmatched. The CDR3 DNA is TGTGCCAGCAGTCCCCTAGGGACTAGCTTATATGGGCAGTTCTTC. It codes for CASSPLGTSLYGQFF.

This clonotype was detected many times. The V and J genes are TRBV13 and TRBJ1-3; no firm D call. CDR1 and CDR2 from the germline V gene are PRHDT and FYEKMQ (reference sequence). The CDR3 contains 17 residues. The V and J ends lost 3 bases and 0 bases respectively, with 15 bases between them. CDR3 sequence (DNA): TGTGCCAGCAGCTTTGGCTCCGGACTTATCTCTGGAAACACCATATATTTT. It is translated as CASSFGSGLISGNTIYF.

This clonotype was counted many times. J is TRBJ2-5 and V is TRBV6-2 or TRBV6-3, with TRBD2 matching 7 bases. After removal of 2 bases from V and 0 bases from J, the junction contained 6 bases not matched to a gene. Germline V gene sequence: CDR1 MNHEY, CDR2 SVGEGT. The CDR3 spans 16 residues. The DNA of the CDR3 is TGTGCCAGCAGTTACGAAGCGGGGTCTTACCAAGAGACCCAGTACTTC. Translation: CASSYEAGSYQETQYF.

With respect to this clonotype: This sequence may be a read error, since a much larger clone differs from it by one base. J is TRBJ2-5 and V is TRBV14; D not certain. The CDR3 totals 15 residues. Per germline, CDR1 SGHDN and CDR2 FVKESK. Here the CDR3 reads CASSQYGPLQETPYF. The CDR3 DNA sequence: TGTGCCAGCAGCCAGTACGGACCGCTCCAAGAGACCCCGTACTTC.

In regard to this clonotype: This may stem from a read error, because a much larger clone lies one nucleotide away. The conserved phenylalanine or tryptophan is not found at the CDR3 terminus, so this likely reflects a read error. The chain joins TRBV5-1 to TRBJ2-4, with 8 positions matching TRBD2. Germline-derived CDR1 and CDR2 are SGHRS and YFSETQ. The junction had 11 bases not matched to a gene; V was cut back by 6 bases and J by 6 bases. The CDR3 has 15 residues. Here the CDR3 reads CASTLGSGIGNIQYL. The CDR3 DNA follows: TGCGCCAGCACCCTTGGTAGCGGGATTGGAAACATTCAGTACCTC.

Notes on this clonotype: Its ends do not fully match the called genes, so a read error is possible. The chain couples TRBV5-1 to TRBJ1-2; D ambiguous. The germline gives CDR1 SGHRS, CDR2 YFSETQ. The CDR3 has 11 residues. CDR3 DNA: TGCGCCAGTTTCCTCAACTATGGCTACACTTTC. It is translated as CASFLNYGYTF. The full variable domain, completed using reference TRBV5-1 and TRBJ1-2, is KAGVTQTPRYLIKTRGQQVTLSCSPISGHRSVSWYQQTPGQGLQFLFEYFSETQRNKGNFPGRFSGRQFSNSRSEMNVSTLELGDSALYLCASFLNYGYTFGSGTRLTVV.

This clonotype was seen at least ten times. The rearrangement links TRBV19 to TRBJ2-1, with 9 bases identical to TRBD2. J lost 5 bases, V lost 3 bases, and 8 bases had no gene match. The CDR3 is 16 residues long. Germline assignment: CDR1 LNHDA and CDR2 SQIVND (reference sequence). CDR3 DNA: TGTGCCAGTAGTATTGTAGCGGGAGCGGGCAACAATGAGCAGTTCTTC. Protein sequence: CASSIVAGAGNNEQFF.

This clonotype was detected a few times. The chain uses TRBV5-4 and TRBJ1-1; tentative D call: TRBD1 (5 bases). The CDR3 is made up of 14 amino acids. V lost 3 bases and J lost 4, with 13 bases in between. The germline V gene encodes CDR1 SGHNT and CDR2 YYREEE (reference sequence). In DNA form, the CDR3 reads TGTGCCAGCAGCTCACAGGTGCTTCCCACTGAAGCTTTCTTT. The encoded protein is CASSSQVLPTEAFF.

This clonotype occurred many times. The genes are TRBV9 and TRBJ2-7; 9 nucleotides line up with TRBD1. With V trimmed by 3 bases and J by 7 bases, 8 bases remained unmatched. Germline V gene sequence: CDR1 SGDLS, CDR2 YYNGEE. The CDR3 is 14 residues long. CDR3 region: CASSETGGEDEQYF. CDR3 nucleotides: TGTGCCAGCAGCGAAACAGGGGGCGAGGATGAGCAGTACTTC.

Turning to this clonotype: This clone may be a read error of a much larger clone one base away. The genes are TRBV7-2 and TRBJ2-1, with D tentatively TRBD1 or TRBD2 (5 bases each). The CDR3 sequence is 15 residues long. Germline CDR1 and CDR2: SGHTA and FQGNSA. The CDR3, as DNA: TGTGCCAGCAGCCCCCGGGGCTCGGGGTGGCATGAGCAGCTCTTC. It translates to CASSPRGSGWHEQLF. Together with reference TRBV7-2 and TRBJ2-1, the CDR3 gives the full variable domain: GAGVSQSPSNKVTEKGKDVELRCDPISGHTALYWYRQSLGQGLEFLIYFQGNSAPDKSGLPSDRFSAERTGGSVSTLTIQRTQQEDSAVYLCASSPRGSGWHEQLFGPGTRLTVL.

This chain connects TRBV5-1 to TRBJ1-1; D is perhaps TRBD1 (5 bases). V lost 3 bases, J lost 6 bases, and 9 bases lay in between. The CDR3 totals 12 residues. The germline CDR1 and CDR2 sequences are SGHRS and YFSETQ. The CDR3 is CASSSDSSEAFF. CDR3 nucleotide sequence: TGCGCCAGCAGCTCCGACAGTTCTGAAGCTTTCTTT.

As for this clonotype: A much larger clone sits a single nucleotide away, making a read error possible. The V and J genes are TRBV6-2 or TRBV6-3 and TRBJ1-2; TRBD1 matches at 11 bases. The CDR3 contains 14 residues. V gave up 5 bases and J gave up 4 bases; unmatched junction bases: 3. CDR1 is MNHEY and CDR2 is SVGEGT in the germline V gene. The CDR3 loop reads CASSRGQGGYGYTF. As DNA, the CDR3 is TGTGCCAGCAGTCGGGGACAGGGGGGCTATGGCTACACCTTC.